One and the same sample provided the 14 T cell receptor beta chains below, sequenced in a study of blood T cells in healthy people across ages. A second PCR of 7 to 11 cycles used a sample-barcoded 5' primer and a J-beta primer mix. TCRdb re-analysed the 5' RACE reads in MiXCR, keeping a single row per CDR3 protein. Here the sample spans hundreds of thousands of distinct CDR3 sequences, roughly three fifths being singletons. Sequencing was performed on blood. These receptors all come from a man between 40 and 49 years old in good health.

This sequence joins TRBV28 and TRBJ2-3, with 10 positions matching TRBD1. Trimming cost V 7 bases and J 4 bases; bases outside gene matches: 5. CDR1 and CDR2 (germline): MDHEN, SYDVKM. CDR3 length: 14 amino acids. The CDR3 protein is CASNRDRGSDTQYF. The CDR3 DNA is TGTGCCAGCAATAGGGACAGGGGATCAGATACGCAGTATTTT.

V and J are TRBV7-2 and TRBJ2-1; no clear D gene. This CDR3 spans 12 amino acids. Germline CDR1 SGHTA, CDR2 FQGNSA. The V gene lost 7 bases and the J gene lost 8 bases, with 12 bases spanning the gap. CDR3: CASNTRYDEQFF. The CDR3 region has the DNA TGTGCCAGCAACACACGGTACGATGAGCAGTTCTTC.

The V gene is TRBV7-2, the J gene TRBJ2-5; D is possibly TRBD1 or TRBD2 (5 bases each). CDR3 length: 15 residues. Germline V gene data show CDR1 as SGHTA and CDR2 as FQGNSA. Trimming removed 5 bases from V and 2 bases from J, with 15 bases in between. CDR3: CASSQQKGRQETQYF. CDR3 DNA sequence: TGTGCCAGCAGCCAACAAAAGGGACGGCAAGAGACCCAGTACTTC.

V gene TRBV29-1 combines with J gene TRBJ1-2; D is undetermined. The CDR3 loop spans 11 amino acids. V lost 3 bases to trimming and J lost 6 bases, with 8 bases between them. CDR1 and CDR2 from the germline V gene are SQVTM and ANQGSEA. The CDR3 nucleotides are TGCAGCGTTGATGATGGAAATGGCTACACCTTC. Translation gives CSVDDGNGYTF.

In its sample, this clonotype was seen a few times. This chain connects TRBV12-3 or TRBV12-4 to TRBJ1-2, with TRBD1 as a possible D gene (5 bases). The V gene lost 4 bases and the J gene lost 0 bases, with 15 bases spanning the gap. The CDR3 is 16 amino acids. CDR3 sequence (DNA): TGTGCCAGCAGTTCCTCTACAGGACCCTCTAACTATGGCTACACCTTC. Its protein is CASSSSTGPSNYGYTF.

This clonotype was found a few times. V gene TRBV28 combines with J gene TRBJ2-7, with TRBD1 matching over 7 bases. Germline V lookup: CDR1 MDHEN, CDR2 SYDVKM. V gave up 9 bases and J gave up 5 bases; unmatched junction bases: 10. This CDR3 has 13 amino acids. The CDR3 reads CASQGVGFHEQYF. The DNA for the CDR3 is TGTGCCAGTCAGGGGGTGGGATTCCACGAGCAGTACTTC. The whole variable domain, filled in from reference TRBV28 and TRBJ2-7, reads DVKVTQSSRYLVKRTGEKVFLECVQDMDHENMFWYRQDPGLGLRLIYFSYDVKMKEKGDIPEGYSVSREKKERFSLILESASTNQTSMYLCASQGVGFHEQYFGPGTRLTVT.

On this clonotype: This is likely a read error, given that the CDR3 carries no conserved phenylalanine or tryptophan at its end. V usage is TRBV29-1 and J usage is TRBJ2-5; 7 nucleotides match TRBD2. Per germline, CDR1 SQVTM and CDR2 ANQGSEA. Losses at the gene ends were 6 bases for V and 5 bases for J; bases not matched to a gene: 9. The length of the CDR3 is 13 residues. CDR3 nucleotides: TGCAGCGTCCAGATTACCGGGAGGGAGACCCAGTACTCC. Protein sequence: CSVQITGRETQYS.

The V gene is TRBV27, the J gene TRBJ2-1; D not resolved. Germline V gene sequence: CDR1 MNHEY, CDR2 SMNVEV (reference sequence). The CDR3 is 16 residues long. V was trimmed by 6 bases and J by 4 bases, leaving 19 bases between them. The DNA of the CDR3 is TGTGCCAGCAGCGCTCGGGCTGGTAAGTTGTACAATGAGCAGTTCTTC. Its protein product is CASSARAGKLYNEQFF.

This clonotype occurred a few times. The V gene is TRBV29-1, the J gene TRBJ1-6, with a weak D call TRBD1 (6 bases). The germline V gene has CDR1 SQVTM and CDR2 ANQGSEA. The CDR3 is 12 residues long. The V gene lost 7 bases and the J gene lost 6 bases, with 10 bases spanning the gap. This chain's CDR3 is CSGGGSNSPLHF. DNA for the CDR3: TGCAGCGGTGGGGGCTCTAATTCACCCCTCCACTTT.

V and J are TRBV27 and TRBJ2-5; the D gene is possibly TRBD2 (6 bases). This CDR3 spans 12 amino acids. With 2 bases removed from V and 9 bases from J, the gap between germline ends came to 10 bases. Germline V CDR1 and CDR2: MNHEY, SMNVEV (reference sequence). The CDR3, as DNA: TGTGCCAGCAGTTTACAAGGCGGGGCCCAGTACTTC. Amino acid sequence: CASSLQGGAQYF.

The chain combines TRBV3-1 with TRBJ2-5; the D gene is possibly TRBD1 (5 bases). CDR3 length: 12 residues. The V gene lost 9 bases and the J gene lost 2 bases, with 10 bases spanning the gap. Germline CDR1 and CDR2: LGHDT and YNNKEL (reference sequence). CDR3 sequence: CASRDRQETQYF. CDR3 coding DNA: TGTGCCAGTCGAGACAGACAAGAGACCCAGTACTTC.

This clonotype was seen only a few times. The V gene is TRBV20-1, the J gene TRBJ1-1; a possible D gene is TRBD1 (6 bases). The CDR3 runs 13 residues. Germline lookup yields CDR1 DFQATT and CDR2 SNEGSKA (reference sequence). Trimming removed 6 bases from V and 0 bases from J, with 11 bases in between. DNA of the CDR3: TGCAGTGCCCAAGGACAGATGAACACTGAAGCTTTCTTT. The encoded protein is CSAQGQMNTEAFF.

V gene TRBV24-1 combines with J gene TRBJ2-1; the match to TRBD2 covers 11 bases. This CDR3 contains 15 residues. J lost 6 bases, V lost 5 bases, and 5 bases had no gene match. The germline gives CDR1 KGHDR, CDR2 SFDVKD. The CDR3: CATSGIAGGGNEQFF. CDR3 DNA sequence: TGTGCCACCAGTGGTATAGCGGGAGGGGGCAATGAGCAGTTCTTC.

This clonotype showed up just a few times. The CDR3 DNA is TGCAGCGCCCGGACGGGACTAGGGGTCGAGCAGTACTTC. It specifies CSARTGLGVEQYF. The V call is TRBV29-1, the J call TRBJ2-7, with 8 nucleotides matching TRBD2. The CDR3 covers 13 residues. The V gene end was trimmed by 7 bases and the J gene end by 6 bases; junction bases not matched to a gene: 11. CDR1 and CDR2 from the germline V gene are SQVTM and ANQGSEA.